This entry concerns a single T cell receptor (beta chain). This clonotype was counted many times. No antigen is known for it. No quality values exist for individual bases; no much larger clone is one base distant. The treatment or condition tag for this specimen amounts to: allogeneic hematopoietic cell transplantation with graft depleted of TCRalphabeta T cells and CD19 B cells. The transplant recipients were children given TCRalphabeta/CD19-depleted allogeneic hematopoietic cell grafts. This specimen comes from a study of T-cell reconstitution after alpha-beta-depleted transplantation in children listed by TCRdb under 2016. Concerning the study at large: Using TCR repertoire profiling, the study followed T-cell immune reconstitution in a quantitative way in children after TCRalphabeta/CD19-depleted allogeneic hematopoietic cell transplantation. Study-level results and caveats: In some patients, the high TCRbeta diversity seen at day 60 was put down to recipient T cells and intrathymic progenitors that had survived conditioning. The frequencies of hyperexpanded clones fell over the following months, and after one year, T-cell counts and TCRbeta diversity were mostly attributed to newly produced T cells. Apparently early alphabetaT-cell count recovery about two months after transplant reportedly relied on only several hundred rapidly expanded clones derived from non-depleted graft cells.

The receptor library was made with PCR. The instrument given in TCRdb is Illumina HiSeq 2500. TCR library preparation used molecular barcoding, with unique molecular identifiers applied to normalize quantification of the TCRbeta repertoire. TCRdb trimmed public reads at Q25 via fastp, called clones via MiXCR and kept in-frame beta chains. Duplicate CDR3 protein sequences are folded into a single record with the most common DNA and genes. The sample yields 300,000 to 400,000 distinct CDR3 sequences; around 15% were counted once. Just over 40% of the sample is held by the ten biggest clonotypes. This sequence originates from a male patient aged 2-10 years who had a stem cell transplant for acute lymphoblastic leukemia, so the T cells may come from the graft donor. This material consisted of PBMCs, mostly from graft donor cells, taken 360 days after TCRalphabeta/CD19-depleted stem cell transplant.

The CDR3 protein sequence reads: CASSWTSGQNTGELFF. DNA sequence: TGCGCCAGCAGCTGGACTAGCGGCCAGAACACCGGGGAGCTGTTTTTT. The sequence links TRBV5-1 to TRBJ2-2, and 10 bases in between align with TRBD2. Per the germline V gene, SGHRS is the CDR1 and YFSETQ is the CDR2. Trimmed from V: 3 bases; trimmed from J: 1 base; junction bases lacking a gene match: 3. The CDR3 contains 16 residues, cysteine and phenylalanine counted. This entry keeps only the CDR3 DNA: 48 bases, framed from base 1.